These 21 T cell receptor beta chains were all obtained from the same sample, sequenced in a study of CD8+ T cells in alopecia areata. The sequencing template was cDNA reverse transcribed from extracted RNA. This table comes from immunoSEQ multiplex PCR, and its TCRdb copy is limited to in-frame clones, with some not included. The sample shows about 4,200 clones, about two thirds of them seen only once. Sequencing was carried out using skin. Source of these receptors: a human donor in good health.

V gene TRBV7-9 combines with J gene TRBJ2-7, with a tentative D call TRBD2 (5 bases). V was cut by 6 bases and J by 3 bases, with 12 bases left in between. Germline CDR1 is SEHNR and CDR2 is FQNEAQ (reference sequence). The CDR3 is made up of 13 amino acids. The CDR3 sequence: CASSSGIYYEQYF. The DNA of the CDR3 is TGTGCCAGCAGTTCCGGGATCTACTACGAGCAGTACTTC.

This chain connects TRBV11-2 to TRBJ2-1; 7 bases are a match to TRBD2. The germline gives CDR1 SGHAT, CDR2 FQNNGV. This CDR3 region has 12 residues. The junction had 4 bases not matched to a gene; V was cut back by 8 bases and J by 6 bases. CDR3 in DNA: TGTGCCAGCCAGAGGACTAGCAATGAGCAGTTCTTC. Encoded protein: CASQRTSNEQFF.

This chain uses TRBV5-4 with TRBJ1-1; 7 bases align to TRBD1. Germline-derived CDR1 and CDR2 are SGHNT and YYREEE (reference sequence). CDR3 size: 13 residues. CDR3 sequence reads: CAYGRGGSTEAFF. In DNA form, the CDR3 reads TGTGCGTACGGCAGGGGGGGAAGCACTGAAGCTTTCTTT.

J is TRBJ2-5 and V is TRBV28, with unresolved D. The DNA end is a closer match to TRBJ2-7, so the J assignment may be wrong. This CDR3 comprises 14 residues. Germline V gene lookup returns CDR1 MDHEN and CDR2 SYDVKM. The CDR3 region has the DNA TGTGCCAGCAGATACAGTTACAGCTCCTACGAGCAGTACTTC. Its translation is CASRYSYSSYEQYF.

The V and J genes are TRBV6-1 and TRBJ1-4, with D unresolved. The CDR3 has 16 residues. The germline CDR1 and CDR2 sequences are MNHNS and SASEGT. Trimming removed 1 base at V and 4 bases at J, with 13 bases between. CDR3 amino acids: CASSEVLLVNNEKLFF. CDR3 coding DNA: TGTGCCAGCAGTGAAGTTTTATTGGTGAATAATGAAAAACTGTTTTTT.

This clone is termed large. This chain uses TRBV7-9 with TRBJ2-5; 8 bases agree with TRBD1. Trimming at V came to 4 bases and at J to 1 base, leaving 2 bases not matched to a gene. Germline lookup yields CDR1 SEHNR and CDR2 FQNEAQ (reference sequence). The CDR3 runs to 14 residues. Here the CDR3 reads CASSYGTGQETQYF. The DNA of the CDR3 is TGTGCCAGCAGCTATGGGACAGGCCAAGAGACCCAGTACTTC.

The gene calls are TRBV2 and TRBJ2-5, with a weak D call TRBD1 (7 bases). CDR1 SNHLY and CDR2 FYNNEI come from the germline V gene. With 8 bases removed from V and 7 bases from J, the gap between germline ends came to 26 bases. CDR3 length: 16 amino acids. This CDR3 reads CASLLSPGTAGGTQYF. The CDR3 DNA reads TGTGCCAGCCTATTATCCCCCGGGACAGCCGGGGGGACCCAGTACTTC.

This chain links TRBV2 with TRBJ2-1; 8 bases are a match to TRBD1. The V and J ends lost 6 bases and 0 bases, in that order; junction bases with no gene match: 10. This CDR3 has 17 amino acids. Germline CDR1 and CDR2: SNHLY and FYNNEI. The CDR3 spells CASRLGTGLSSYNEQFF. The CDR3 DNA is TGTGCCAGCAGACTTGGGACAGGTCTTAGCTCCTACAATGAGCAGTTCTTC.

This clone was found a few times. Other nucleotide sequences in the sample specify the same CDR3. The genes are TRBV6-4 and TRBJ2-6; no firm D call. V was shortened by 0 bases and J by 0 bases, with 3 bases between the two germline ends. This CDR3 comprises 15 residues. CDR1 is MRHNA, CDR2 SNTAGT, per germline. For the CDR3, the DNA is TGTGCCAGCAGTGACTCTAGCTCTGGGGCCAACGTCCTGACTTTC. Its translation: CASSDSSSGANVLTF.

V usage is TRBV28 and J usage is TRBJ2-4; D gene uncertain. The V gene's germline CDR1 is MDHEN and CDR2 SYDVKM. The V and J ends lost 6 bases and 3 bases respectively, with 15 bases between them. This CDR3 has 15 amino acids. The CDR3 here is CASSRAELVKNIQYF. The CDR3 coding sequence is TGTGCCAGCAGCCGGGCGGAGTTAGTCAAAAACATTCAGTACTTC.

The chain employs TRBV30 and TRBJ1-1; unclear D gene. The germline V gene has CDR1 GTSNPN and CDR2 SVGIG (reference sequence). Trimming took 2 bases from V and 1 from J, leaving 8 bases between them. The length of the CDR3 is 13 residues. The CDR3, as DNA: TGTGCCTGGAGTTCCACGGGGAACACTGAAGCTTTCTTT. Translation: CAWSSTGNTEAFF.

This chain links TRBV19 with TRBJ2-1; D gene unclear. Deletions cut 3 bases from V and 3 bases from J, with 12 bases between. Germline-derived CDR1 and CDR2 are LNHDA and SQIVND (reference sequence). The CDR3 length is 15 residues. The DNA of the CDR3 is TGTGCCAGTAGTATTTCTCGAGCTAGCTACAATGAGCAGTTCTTC. As protein: CASSISRASYNEQFF.

A single count supports this clone. The CDR3 here is CASAGRLGTDTQYF. CDR3 nucleotides: TGTGCCAGTGCAGGGCGGCTAGGCACAGATACGCAGTATTTT. The gene calls are TRBV6-6 and TRBJ2-3; D might be TRBD1 (5 bases). CDR1 is MNHNY, CDR2 SVGAGI, per germline (reference sequence). The CDR3 has 14 amino acids. The V end lost 9 bases, the J end lost 1 base, and 14 bases lay between the germline ends.

The genes are TRBV6-1 and TRBJ1-2; possibly TRBD1 for D (6 bases). This CDR3 has 15 amino acids. V shed 10 bases and J shed 0 bases, with 18 bases lying between them. Germline loops: CDR1 MNHNS, CDR2 SASEGT. The CDR3 loop is CATGGRGLANYGYTF. The CDR3 region has the DNA TGTGCCACCGGGGGCCGGGGACTAGCTAACTATGGCTACACCTTC.

CDR3 amino acids: CASSLRLAGVYNEQFF. The CDR3 bases are TGTGCCAGCAGCTTAAGGCTAGCGGGAGTATACAATGAGCAGTTCTTC. The V call is TRBV11-2, the J call TRBJ2-1; TRBD2 matches at 10 bases. The CDR3 has 16 amino acids. Germline trimming cut 2 bases from V and 4 bases from J; bases unmatched to any gene: 5. Germline CDR1 SGHAT, CDR2 FQNNGV.

The chain recombines TRBV7-8 with TRBJ2-5; tentatively, D is TRBD2 (6 bases). This CDR3 has 13 residues. CDR1 is SGHVS and CDR2 is FQNEAQ in the germline V gene. The ends were cut back, 3 bases at V and 6 bases at J, with 11 bases in the middle. CDR3 coding DNA: TGTGCCAGCAGCTTCTCTGGAGGGAAGACCCAGTACTTC. It yields the protein CASSFSGGKTQYF.

This clone occurred once. The J gene is TRBJ2-7, the V gene TRBV10-3; unclear D gene. The germline V and J ends were trimmed by 0 bases and 2 bases, with 5 bases remaining between them. The CDR3 spans 13 residues. Per the germline V gene, CDR1 is ENHRY and CDR2 is SYGVKD. CDR3 loop: CAISESGPYEQYF. CDR3 DNA: TGTGCCATCAGTGAGTCGGGTCCCTACGAGCAGTACTTC.

Remarks on this clone: The junction and the germline gene differ at one end; a read error may be behind it. The rearrangement joins TRBV30 to TRBJ2-3, with TRBD2 identical over 8 bases. CDR3 length: 15 amino acids. Germline lookup yields CDR1 GTSNPN and CDR2 SVGIG (reference sequence). The CDR3 DNA sequence: TGTGCCTGGAACAACAAGCGGGAGTTCGGAGATACGCGGTATTTT. As protein: CAWNNKREFGDTRYF.

The chain joins TRBV7-2 to TRBJ2-1; TRBD2 matches 8 bases. Losses at the gene ends were 5 bases for V and 6 bases for J; bases not matched to a gene: 15. The CDR3 is made up of 17 amino acids. Germline lookup yields CDR1 SGHTA and CDR2 FQGNSA. CDR3 nucleotides: TGTGCCAGCAGCCAACCATGGGGGACTAGTTCCCCCAATGAGCAGTTCTTC. This codes for CASSQPWGTSSPNEQFF.

The chain has TRBV4-1 and TRBJ2-5; D may correspond to TRBD1 or TRBD2 (5 bases each). The DNA end lines up better with TRBJ2-7; the J call may be wrong. Germline CDR1 and CDR2: MGHRA and YSYEKL. The CDR3 spans 13 residues. The CDR3, as DNA: TGCGCCAGCAGCCTGAGGGGAACCTACGAGCAGTACTTC. This codes for CASSLRGTYEQYF.

V gene TRBV2 combines with J gene TRBJ1-5; TRBD1 matches 8 bases. The germline gives CDR1 SNHLY, CDR2 FYNNEI. The CDR3 length is 15 residues. The J segment lost 0 bases and the V segment lost 7 bases, leaving 5 bases of the junction unmatched. Here the CDR3 DNA reads TGTGCCAGCACCGGGACAGGTAATAGCAATCAGCCCCAGCATTTT. Its translation: CASTGTGNSNQPQHF. Filled out from reference TRBV2 and TRBJ1-5, the complete variable domain reads EPEVTQTPSHQVTQMGQEVILRCVPISNHLYFYWYRQILGQKVEFLVSFYNNEISEKSEIFDDQFSVERPDGSNFTLKIRSTKLEDSAMYFCASTGTGNSNQPQHFGDGTRLSIL.